Here is one T cell receptor beta chain with its context. What it recognizes is unknown. Investigators reverse transcribed all isolated RNA, so they sequenced expressed TCRB transcripts. Each sample of naive, central memory or regulatory T cells had, on average, roughly 3.4 million reads. TCRdb's copy holds only in-frame clones and misses some; the assay was immunoSEQ multiplex PCR. The sample records approximately 300,000 clones, about 10% being singletons. Isolation of CD4+ naive, central memory, regulatory and stem cell-like memory cells was achieved by sorting via CD45RO/CCR7/CD25/CD127/CD95/CD27. This sample was included in a study of beta chain features in type 1 diabetes. For the study at large: The samples had 90 million to 130 million sorted cells examined in all. Broader study findings: Type 1 diabetes patients had VDJ junctions that carried fewer insertions and more deletions.

This CDR3 is 17 amino acids long. V gave up 5 bases and J gave up 3 bases; unmatched junction bases: 14. Looked up from germline, CDR1 is SEHNR and CDR2 is FQNEAQ (reference sequence). The sequencing sample was made of naive CD4+ T cells from blood. This TCR derives from a woman younger than 45 in good health. This rearrangement joins TRBV7-9 to TRBJ2-3; 7 bases are a match to TRBD1. CDR3 loop: CASSPRRGGERTDTQYF. In DNA form, the CDR3 reads TGTGCCAGCAGCCCTAGGCGAGGGGGCGAGAGGACAGATACGCAGTATTTT.